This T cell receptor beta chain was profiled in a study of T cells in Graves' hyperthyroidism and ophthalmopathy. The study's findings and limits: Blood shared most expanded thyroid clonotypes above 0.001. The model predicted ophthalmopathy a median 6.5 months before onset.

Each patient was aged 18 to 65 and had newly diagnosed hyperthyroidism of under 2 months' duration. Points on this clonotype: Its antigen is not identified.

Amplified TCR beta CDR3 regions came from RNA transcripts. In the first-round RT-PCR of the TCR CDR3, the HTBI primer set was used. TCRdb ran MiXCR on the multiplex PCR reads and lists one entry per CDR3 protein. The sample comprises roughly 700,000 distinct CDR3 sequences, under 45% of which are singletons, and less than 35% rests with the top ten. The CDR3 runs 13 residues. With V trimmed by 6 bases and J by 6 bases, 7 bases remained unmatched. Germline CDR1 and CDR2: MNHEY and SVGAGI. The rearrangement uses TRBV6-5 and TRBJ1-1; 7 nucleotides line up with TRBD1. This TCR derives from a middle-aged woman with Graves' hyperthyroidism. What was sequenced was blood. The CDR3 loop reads CASRPPTGSEAFF. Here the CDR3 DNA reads TGTGCCAGCAGACCACCGACAGGGTCTGAAGCTTTCTTT.